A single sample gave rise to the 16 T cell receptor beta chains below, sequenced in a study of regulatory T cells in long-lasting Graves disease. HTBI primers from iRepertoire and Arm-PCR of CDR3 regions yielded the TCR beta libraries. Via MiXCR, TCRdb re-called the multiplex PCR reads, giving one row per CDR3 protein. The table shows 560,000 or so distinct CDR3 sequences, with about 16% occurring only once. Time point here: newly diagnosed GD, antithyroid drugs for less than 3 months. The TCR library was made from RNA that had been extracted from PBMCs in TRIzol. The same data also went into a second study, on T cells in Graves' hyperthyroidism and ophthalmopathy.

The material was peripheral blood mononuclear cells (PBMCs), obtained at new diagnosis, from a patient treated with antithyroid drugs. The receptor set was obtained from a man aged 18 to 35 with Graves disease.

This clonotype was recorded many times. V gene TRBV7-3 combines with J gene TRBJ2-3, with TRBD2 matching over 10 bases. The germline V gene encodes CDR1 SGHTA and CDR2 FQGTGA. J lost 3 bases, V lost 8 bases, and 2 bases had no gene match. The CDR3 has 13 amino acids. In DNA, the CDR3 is TGTGCCAGCTCTAGCGGGAGAACAGATACGCAGTATTTT. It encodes CASSSGRTDTQYF. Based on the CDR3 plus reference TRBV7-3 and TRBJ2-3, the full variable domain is GAGVSQTPSNKVTEKGKYVELRCDPISGHTALYWYRQSLGQGPEFLIYFQGTGAADDSGLPNDRFFAVRPEGSVSTLKIQRTERGDSAVYLCASSSGRTDTQYFGPGTRLTVL.

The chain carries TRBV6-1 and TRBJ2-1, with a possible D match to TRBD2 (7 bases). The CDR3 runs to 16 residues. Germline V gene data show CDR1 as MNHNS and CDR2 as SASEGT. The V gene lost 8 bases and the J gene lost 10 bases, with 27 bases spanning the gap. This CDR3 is CASWLRGGAPPGEQFF. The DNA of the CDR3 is TGTGCCAGCTGGTTAAGAGGGGGGGCTCCCCCGGGGGAGCAGTTCTTC.

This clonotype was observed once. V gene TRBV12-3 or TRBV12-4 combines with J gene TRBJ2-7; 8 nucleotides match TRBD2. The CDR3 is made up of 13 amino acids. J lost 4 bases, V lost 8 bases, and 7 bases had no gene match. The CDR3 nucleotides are TGTGCCAGCGCTCCGGGGGGGACTTACGAGCAGTACTTC. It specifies CASAPGGTYEQYF.

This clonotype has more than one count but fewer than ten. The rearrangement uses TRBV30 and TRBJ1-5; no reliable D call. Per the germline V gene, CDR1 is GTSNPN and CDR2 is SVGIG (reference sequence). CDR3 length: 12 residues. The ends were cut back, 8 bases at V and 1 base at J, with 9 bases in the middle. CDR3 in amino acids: CAATESNQPQHF. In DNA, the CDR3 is TGTGCCGCAACAGAAAGCAATCAGCCCCAGCATTTT.

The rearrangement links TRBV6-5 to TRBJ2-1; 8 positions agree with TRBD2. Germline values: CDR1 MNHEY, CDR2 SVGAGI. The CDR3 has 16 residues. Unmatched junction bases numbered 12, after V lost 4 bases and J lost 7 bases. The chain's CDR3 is CASSLGPGLVSNEQFF. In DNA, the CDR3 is TGTGCCAGCAGTTTAGGCCCGGGACTAGTGTCTAATGAGCAGTTCTTC.

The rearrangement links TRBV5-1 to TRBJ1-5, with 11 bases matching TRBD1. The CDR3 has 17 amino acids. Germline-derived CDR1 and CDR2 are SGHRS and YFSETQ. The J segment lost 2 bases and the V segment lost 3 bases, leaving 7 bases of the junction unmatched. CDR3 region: CASSSGQGDGGNQPQHF. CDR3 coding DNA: TGCGCCAGCAGCTCGGGACAGGGGGACGGCGGCAATCAGCCCCAGCATTTT.

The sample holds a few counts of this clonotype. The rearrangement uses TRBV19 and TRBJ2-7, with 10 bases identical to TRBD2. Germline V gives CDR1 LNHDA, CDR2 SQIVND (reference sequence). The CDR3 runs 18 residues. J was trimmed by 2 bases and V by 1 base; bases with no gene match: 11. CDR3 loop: CASSIAHASGSFPYEQYF. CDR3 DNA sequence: TGTGCCAGTAGTATAGCCCACGCTAGCGGGAGTTTCCCCTACGAGCAGTACTTC.

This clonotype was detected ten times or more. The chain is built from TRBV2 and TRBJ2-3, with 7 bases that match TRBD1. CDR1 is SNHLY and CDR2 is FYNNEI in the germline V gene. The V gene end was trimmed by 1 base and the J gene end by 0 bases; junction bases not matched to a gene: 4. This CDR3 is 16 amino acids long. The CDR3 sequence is CASSEGGGLSTDTQYF. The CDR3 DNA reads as TGTGCCAGCAGTGAAGGAGGGGGCCTAAGCACAGATACGCAGTATTTT. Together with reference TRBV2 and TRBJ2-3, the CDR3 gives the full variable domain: EPEVTQTPSHQVTQMGQEVILRCVPISNHLYFYWYRQILGQKVEFLVSFYNNEISEKSEIFDDQFSVERPDGSNFTLKIRSTKLEDSAMYFCASSEGGGLSTDTQYFGPGTRLTVL.

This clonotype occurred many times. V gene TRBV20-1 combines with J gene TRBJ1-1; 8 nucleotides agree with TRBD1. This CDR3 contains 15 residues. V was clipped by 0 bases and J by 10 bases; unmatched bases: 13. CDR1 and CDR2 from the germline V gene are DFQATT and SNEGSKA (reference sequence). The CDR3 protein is CSARDFQWAGGGAFF. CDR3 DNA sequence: TGCAGTGCTAGAGATTTCCAGTGGGCAGGGGGCGGAGCTTTCTTT.

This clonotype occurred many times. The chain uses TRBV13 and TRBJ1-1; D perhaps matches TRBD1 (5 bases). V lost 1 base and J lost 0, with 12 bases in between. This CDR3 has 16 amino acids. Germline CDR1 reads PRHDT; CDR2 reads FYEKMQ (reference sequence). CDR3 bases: TGTGCCAGCAGCTTAGAGGGACGGACAATGAACACTGAAGCTTTCTTT. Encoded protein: CASSLEGRTMNTEAFF.

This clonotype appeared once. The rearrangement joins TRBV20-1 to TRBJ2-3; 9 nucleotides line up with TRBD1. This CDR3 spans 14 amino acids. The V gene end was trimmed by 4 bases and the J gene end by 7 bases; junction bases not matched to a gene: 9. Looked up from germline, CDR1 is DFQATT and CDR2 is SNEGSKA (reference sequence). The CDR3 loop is CSATEGTGLNTQYF. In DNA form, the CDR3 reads TGCAGTGCTACTGAGGGGACAGGGCTGAATACGCAGTATTTT.

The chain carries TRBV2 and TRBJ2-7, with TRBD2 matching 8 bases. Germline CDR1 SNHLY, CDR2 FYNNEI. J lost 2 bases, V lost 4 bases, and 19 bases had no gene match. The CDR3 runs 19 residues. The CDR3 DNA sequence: TGTGCCAGCAGTGTTTTTGGGTTGGTAGCGGGACAAAAACCCTACGAGCAGTACTTC. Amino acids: CASSVFGLVAGQKPYEQYF.

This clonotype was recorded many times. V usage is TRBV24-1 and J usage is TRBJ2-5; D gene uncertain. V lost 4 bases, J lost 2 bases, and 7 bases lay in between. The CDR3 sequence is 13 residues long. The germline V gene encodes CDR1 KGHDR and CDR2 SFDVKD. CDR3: CATSDTPQETQYF. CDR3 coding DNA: TGTGCCACCAGTGACACCCCACAAGAGACCCAGTACTTC.

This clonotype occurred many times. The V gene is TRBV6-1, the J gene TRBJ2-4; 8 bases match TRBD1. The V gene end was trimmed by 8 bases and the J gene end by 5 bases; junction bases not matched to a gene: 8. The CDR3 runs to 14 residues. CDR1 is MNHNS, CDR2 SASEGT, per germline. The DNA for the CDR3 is TGTGCCAGCGGAGACAGGGGTCCCGAAAACATTCAGTACTTC. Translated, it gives CASGDRGPENIQYF.

The CDR3 region has the DNA TGTGCCAGCTCACCGACCGGGACAGACAATCAGCCCCAGCATTTT. Translated: CASSPTGTDNQPQHF. This sequence joins TRBV18 and TRBJ1-5; 7 nucleotides align to TRBD1. The CDR3 loop spans 15 amino acids. The trim removed 3 bases at V and 3 bases at J, leaving 5 bases unmatched. CDR1 is KGHSH and CDR2 is LQKENI in the germline V gene.

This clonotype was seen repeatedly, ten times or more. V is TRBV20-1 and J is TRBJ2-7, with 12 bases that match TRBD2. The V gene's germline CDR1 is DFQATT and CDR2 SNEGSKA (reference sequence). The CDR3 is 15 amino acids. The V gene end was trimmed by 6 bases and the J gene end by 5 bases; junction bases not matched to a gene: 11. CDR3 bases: TGCAGTGCAACCGCGACTAGCGGGAGTTGGGACGAGCAGTACTTC. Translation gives CSATATSGSWDEQYF.